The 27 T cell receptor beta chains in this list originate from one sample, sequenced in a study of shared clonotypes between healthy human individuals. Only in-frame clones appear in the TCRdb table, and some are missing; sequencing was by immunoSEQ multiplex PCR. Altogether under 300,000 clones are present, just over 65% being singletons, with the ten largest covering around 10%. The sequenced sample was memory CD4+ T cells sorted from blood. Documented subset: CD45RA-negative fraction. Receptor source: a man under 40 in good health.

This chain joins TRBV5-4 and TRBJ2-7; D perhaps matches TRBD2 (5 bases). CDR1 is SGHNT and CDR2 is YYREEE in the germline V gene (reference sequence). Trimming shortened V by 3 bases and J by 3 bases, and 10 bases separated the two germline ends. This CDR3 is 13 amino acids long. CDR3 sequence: CASSSTRNYEQYF. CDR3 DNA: TGTGCCAGCAGCTCTACTAGGAACTACGAGCAGTACTTC.

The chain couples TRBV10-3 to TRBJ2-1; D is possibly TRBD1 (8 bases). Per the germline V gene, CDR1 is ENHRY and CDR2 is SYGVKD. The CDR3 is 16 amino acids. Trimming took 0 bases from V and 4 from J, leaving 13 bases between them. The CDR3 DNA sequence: TGTGCCATCAGTGAGTCGAAACAGGGGGGGTACAATGAGCAGTTCTTC. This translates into CAISESKQGGYNEQFF.

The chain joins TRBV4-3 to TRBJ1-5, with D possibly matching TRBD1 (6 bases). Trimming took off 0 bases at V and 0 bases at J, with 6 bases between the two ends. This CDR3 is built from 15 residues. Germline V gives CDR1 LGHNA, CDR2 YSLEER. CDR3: CASSQEGGSNQPQHF. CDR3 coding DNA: TGCGCCAGCAGCCAAGAAGGGGGTAGCAATCAGCCCCAGCATTTT.

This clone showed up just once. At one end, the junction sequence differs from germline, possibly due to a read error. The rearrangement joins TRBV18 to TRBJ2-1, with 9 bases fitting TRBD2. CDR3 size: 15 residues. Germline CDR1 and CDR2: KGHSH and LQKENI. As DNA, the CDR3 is TGTGCCAGCTCACCAGTTGCGGGAGGGCCGCAATACCACGTCTTC. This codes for CASSPVAGGPQYHVF. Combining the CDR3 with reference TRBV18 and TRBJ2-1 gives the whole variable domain NAGVMQNPRHLVRRRGQEARLRCSPMKGHSHVYWYRQLPEEGLKFMVYLQKENIIDESGMPKERFSAEFPKEGPSILRIQQVVRGDSAAYFCASSPVAGGPQYHVFGPGTRLTVL.

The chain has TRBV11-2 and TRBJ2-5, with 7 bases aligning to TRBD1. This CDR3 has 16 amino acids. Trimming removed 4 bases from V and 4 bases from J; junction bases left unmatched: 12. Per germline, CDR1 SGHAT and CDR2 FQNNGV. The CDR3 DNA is TGTGCCAGCAGCTGGCCGAAAGGACAGGTTGGAGAGACCCAGTACTTC. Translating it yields CASSWPKGQVGETQYF.

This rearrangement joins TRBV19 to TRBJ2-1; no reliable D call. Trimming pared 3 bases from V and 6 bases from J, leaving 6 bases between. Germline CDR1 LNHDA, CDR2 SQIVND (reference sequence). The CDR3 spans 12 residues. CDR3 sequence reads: CASSMAGNEQFF. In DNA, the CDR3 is TGTGCCAGTAGTATGGCTGGCAATGAGCAGTTCTTC.

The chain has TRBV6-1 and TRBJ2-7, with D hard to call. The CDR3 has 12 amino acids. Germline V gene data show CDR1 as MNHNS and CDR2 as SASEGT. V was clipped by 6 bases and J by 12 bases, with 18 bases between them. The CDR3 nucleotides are TGTGCCAGCAGAAACGACGTCGGTTCTCCGTACTTC. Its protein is CASRNDVGSPYF.

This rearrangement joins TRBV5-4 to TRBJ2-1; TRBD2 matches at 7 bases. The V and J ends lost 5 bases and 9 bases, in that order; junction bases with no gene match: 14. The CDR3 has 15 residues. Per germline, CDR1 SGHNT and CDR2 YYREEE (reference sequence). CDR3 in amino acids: CASSGGGYAQGEQFF. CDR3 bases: TGTGCCAGCAGTGGGGGGGGTTACGCGCAGGGTGAGCAGTTCTTC. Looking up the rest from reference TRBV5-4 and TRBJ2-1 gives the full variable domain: ETGVTQSPTHLIKTRGQQVTLRCSSQSGHNTVSWYQQALGQGPQFIFQYYREEENGRGNFPPRFSGLQFPNYSSELNVNALELDDSALYLCASSGGGYAQGEQFFGPGTRLTVL.

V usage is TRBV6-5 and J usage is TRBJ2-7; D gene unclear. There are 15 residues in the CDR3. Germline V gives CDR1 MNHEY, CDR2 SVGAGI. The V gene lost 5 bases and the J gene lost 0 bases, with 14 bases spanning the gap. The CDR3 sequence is CASSRSPYSSYEQYF. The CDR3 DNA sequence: TGTGCCAGCAGTAGGTCACCCTATAGCTCCTACGAGCAGTACTTC.

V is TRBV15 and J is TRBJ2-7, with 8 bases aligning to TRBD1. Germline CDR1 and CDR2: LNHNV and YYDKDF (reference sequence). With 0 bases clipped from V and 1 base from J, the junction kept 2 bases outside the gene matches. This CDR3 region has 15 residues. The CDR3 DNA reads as TGTGCCACCAGCAGAGATCAGGGGGCGTCCTACGAGCAGTACTTC. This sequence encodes CATSRDQGASYEQYF. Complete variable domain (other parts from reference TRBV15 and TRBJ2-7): DAMVIQNPRYQVTQFGKPVTLSCSQTLNHNVMYWYQQKSSQAPKLLFHYYDKDFNNEADTPDNFQSRRPNTSFCFLDIRSPGLGDTAMYLCATSRDQGASYEQYFGPGTRLTVT.

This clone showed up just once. CDR3 in amino acids: CATSRVEGRAFF. CDR3 bases: TGTGCCACCAGCAGAGTAGAAGGACGAGCTTTCTTT. J is TRBJ1-1 and V is TRBV15; D gene ambiguous. Per germline, CDR1 LNHNV and CDR2 YYDKDF (reference sequence). The CDR3 loop spans 12 amino acids. V was clipped by 1 base and J by 10 bases, with 10 bases between them.

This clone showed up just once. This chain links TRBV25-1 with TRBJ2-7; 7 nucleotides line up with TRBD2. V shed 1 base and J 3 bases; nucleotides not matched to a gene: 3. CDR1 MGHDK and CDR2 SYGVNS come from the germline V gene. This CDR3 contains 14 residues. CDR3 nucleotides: TGTGCCAGCAGTGAATCGGGGGGATTCTACGAGCAGTACTTC. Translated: CASSESGGFYEQYF.

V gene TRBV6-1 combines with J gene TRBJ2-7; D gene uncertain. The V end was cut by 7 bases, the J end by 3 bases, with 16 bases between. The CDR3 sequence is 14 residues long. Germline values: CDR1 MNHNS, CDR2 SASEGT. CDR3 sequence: CASNLSPTLYEQYF. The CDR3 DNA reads TGTGCCAGCAATTTGAGCCCGACCCTCTACGAGCAGTACTTC.

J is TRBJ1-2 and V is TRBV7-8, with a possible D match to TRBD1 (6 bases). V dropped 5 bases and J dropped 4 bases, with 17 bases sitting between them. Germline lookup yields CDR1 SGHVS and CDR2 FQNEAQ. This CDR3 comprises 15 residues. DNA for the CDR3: TGTGCCAGCAGCCACTACAGGGCGCCTGGCTATGGCTACACCTTC. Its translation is CASSHYRAPGYGYTF.

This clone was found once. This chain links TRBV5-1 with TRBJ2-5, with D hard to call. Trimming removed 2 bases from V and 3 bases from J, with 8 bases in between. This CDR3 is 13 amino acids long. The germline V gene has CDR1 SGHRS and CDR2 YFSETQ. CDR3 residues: CASSLMSKETQYF. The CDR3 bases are TGCGCCAGCAGCTTAATGTCCAAAGAGACCCAGTACTTC.

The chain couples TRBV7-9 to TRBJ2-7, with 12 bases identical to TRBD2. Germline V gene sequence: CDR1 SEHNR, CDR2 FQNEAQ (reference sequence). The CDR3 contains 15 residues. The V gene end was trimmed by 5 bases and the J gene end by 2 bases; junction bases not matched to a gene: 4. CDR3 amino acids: CASSTWTSGTYEQYF. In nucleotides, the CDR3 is TGTGCCAGCAGCACCTGGACTAGCGGGACCTACGAGCAGTACTTC.

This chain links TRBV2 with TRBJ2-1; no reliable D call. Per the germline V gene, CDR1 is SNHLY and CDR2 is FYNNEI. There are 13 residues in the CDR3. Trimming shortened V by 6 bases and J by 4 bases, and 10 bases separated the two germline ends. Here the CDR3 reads CASSRDSYNEQFF. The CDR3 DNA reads TGTGCCAGCAGCAGAGACTCATACAATGAGCAGTTCTTC.

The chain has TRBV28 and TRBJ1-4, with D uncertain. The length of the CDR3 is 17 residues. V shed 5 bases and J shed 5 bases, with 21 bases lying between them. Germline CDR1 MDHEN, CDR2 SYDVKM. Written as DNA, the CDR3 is TGTGCCAGCAGTAGCCGCAAATCGGGCCCTAAAAATGAAAAACTGTTTTTT. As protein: CASSSRKSGPKNEKLFF. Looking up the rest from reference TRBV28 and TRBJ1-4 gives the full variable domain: DVKVTQSSRYLVKRTGEKVFLECVQDMDHENMFWYRQDPGLGLRLIYFSYDVKMKEKGDIPEGYSVSREKKERFSLILESASTNQTSMYLCASSSRKSGPKNEKLFFGSGTQLSVL.

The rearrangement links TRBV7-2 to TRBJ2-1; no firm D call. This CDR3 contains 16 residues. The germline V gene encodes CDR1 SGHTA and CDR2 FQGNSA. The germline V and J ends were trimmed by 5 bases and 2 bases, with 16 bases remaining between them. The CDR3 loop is CASSRPTASTYNEQFF. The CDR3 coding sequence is TGTGCCAGCAGCCGTCCAACTGCAAGCACCTACAATGAGCAGTTCTTC.

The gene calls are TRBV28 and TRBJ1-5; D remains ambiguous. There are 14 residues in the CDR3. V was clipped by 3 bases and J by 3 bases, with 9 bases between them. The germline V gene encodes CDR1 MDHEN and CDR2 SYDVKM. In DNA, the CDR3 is TGTGCCAGCAGTTTGTCCGGTCCCAATCAGCCCCAGCATTTT. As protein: CASSLSGPNQPQHF.

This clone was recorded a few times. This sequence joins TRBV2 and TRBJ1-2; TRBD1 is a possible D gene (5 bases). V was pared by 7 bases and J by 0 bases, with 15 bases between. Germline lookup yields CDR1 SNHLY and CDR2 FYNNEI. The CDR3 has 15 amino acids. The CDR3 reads CASKWAQGPNYGYTF. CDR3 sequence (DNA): TGTGCCAGCAAATGGGCGCAGGGTCCTAACTATGGCTACACCTTC.

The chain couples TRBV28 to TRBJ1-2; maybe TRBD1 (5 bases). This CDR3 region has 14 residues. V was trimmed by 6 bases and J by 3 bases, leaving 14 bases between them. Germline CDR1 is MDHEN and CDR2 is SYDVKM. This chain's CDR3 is CASRKVTVDYGYTF. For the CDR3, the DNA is TGTGCCAGCAGGAAGGTGACAGTTGACTATGGCTACACCTTC.

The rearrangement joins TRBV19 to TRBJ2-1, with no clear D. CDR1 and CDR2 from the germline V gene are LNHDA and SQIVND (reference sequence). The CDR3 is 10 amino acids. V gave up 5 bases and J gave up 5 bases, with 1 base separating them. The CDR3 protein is CASSHNEQFF. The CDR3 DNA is TGTGCCAGTAGTCACAATGAGCAGTTCTTC.

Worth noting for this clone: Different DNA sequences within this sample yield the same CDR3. CDR3 sequence: CASSESPGNSNQPQHF. CDR3 coding DNA: TGCGCCAGCAGTGAGTCCCCCGGGAATAGCAATCAGCCCCAGCATTTT. The V and J genes are TRBV10-2 and TRBJ1-5; D is uncertain. Germline CDR1 reads WSHSY; CDR2 reads SAAADI. CDR3 length equals 16 residues. Trimming took off 0 bases at V and 0 bases at J, with 9 bases between the two ends.

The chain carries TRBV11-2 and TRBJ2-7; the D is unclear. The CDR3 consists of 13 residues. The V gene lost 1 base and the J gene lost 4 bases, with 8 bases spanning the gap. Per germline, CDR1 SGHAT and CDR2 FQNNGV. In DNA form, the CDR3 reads TGTGCCAGCAGCTTAGCTCGTCAGTACGAGCAGTACTTC. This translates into CASSLARQYEQYF.

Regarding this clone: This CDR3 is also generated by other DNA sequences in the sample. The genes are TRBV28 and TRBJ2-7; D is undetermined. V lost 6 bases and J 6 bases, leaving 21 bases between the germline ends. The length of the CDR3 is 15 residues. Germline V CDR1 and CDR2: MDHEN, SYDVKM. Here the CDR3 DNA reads TGTGCCAGCAGCACCCCCCGGACCAGGTTAATCGAGCAGTACTTC. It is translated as CASSTPRTRLIEQYF.

The CDR3 reads CASRHSGRATDTQYF. Here the CDR3 DNA reads TGTGCCAGCAGGCATAGCGGGAGGGCCACAGATACGCAGTATTTT. The genes are TRBV27 and TRBJ2-3; 11 bases line up with TRBD2. CDR3 length equals 15 residues. V was clipped by 6 bases and J by 2 bases; unmatched bases: 4. Germline values: CDR1 MNHEY, CDR2 SMNVEV (reference sequence).